These 10 T cell receptor beta chains came from one sample sequenced in a study of cytomegalovirus exposure and HLA in healthy donors. PCR used 60 Vbeta primers and 13 Jbeta primers. Using immunoSEQ multiplex PCR, the repertoire was profiled, and TCRdb retains in-frame clones only, with some absent. There are roughly 170,000 clones in the sample; 80% occur only once, and 0.65% lies in the top ten. Sample: PBMCs. The receptors were sampled from a boy under 18 in good health and CMV-seronegative.

The chain employs TRBV27 and TRBJ1-1, with 8 bases aligning to TRBD1. Trimming cost V 6 bases and J 11 bases; bases outside gene matches: 14. Germline lookup yields CDR1 MNHEY and CDR2 SMNVEV (reference sequence). The CDR3 is 14 residues long. CDR3 DNA sequence: TGTGCCAGCAGCCTCACCCTCCCTACAGGGGGGGCTTTCTTT. This sequence encodes CASSLTLPTGGAFF.

CDR3 sequence reads: CANRQAGYEQYF. In DNA, the CDR3 is TGTGCCAACAGGCAGGCCGGCTACGAGCAGTACTTC. The chain carries TRBV6-6 and TRBJ2-7; D possibly corresponds to TRBD1 (5 bases). CDR3 length: 12 residues. The V end lost 10 bases, the J end lost 3 bases, and 13 bases lay between the germline ends. From germline, CDR1 is MNHNY and CDR2 SVGAGI (reference sequence).

The J gene is TRBJ2-7, the V gene TRBV25-1, with D possibly TRBD2 on 6 matching bases. V lost 5 bases and J 2 bases, leaving 13 bases between the germline ends. CDR3 length equals 14 residues. Per germline, CDR1 MGHDK and CDR2 SYGVNS. The CDR3 here is CASSSWGRTYEQYF. In DNA, the CDR3 is TGTGCCAGCAGTTCCTGGGGGAGGACCTACGAGCAGTACTTC.

This clone showed up just once. The V and J genes are TRBV10-1 and TRBJ2-7, with TRBD2 identical over 10 bases. Trimming at V came to 0 bases and at J to 5 bases, leaving 4 bases not matched to a gene. The CDR3 loop spans 15 amino acids. Germline CDR1 reads WNHNN; CDR2 reads SYGVQD (reference sequence). CDR3 residues: CASSESRLAGHEQYF. The CDR3 nucleotides read TGCGCCAGCAGTGAGTCTAGACTAGCGGGCCACGAGCAGTACTTC.

The chain has TRBV15 and TRBJ2-2; TRBD2 matches at 10 bases. Germline CDR1 reads LNHNV; CDR2 reads YYDKDF (reference sequence). The length of the CDR3 is 16 residues. V trimming: 1 base; J trimming: 5 bases; junction bases outside the gene matches: 4. CDR3 DNA sequence: TGTGCCACCAGCAGAGGTCTAGCGGGAGAAACCGGGGAGCTGTTTTTT. Translated: CATSRGLAGETGELFF.

For this clone: In the same sample, other DNA sequences code for this CDR3. V is TRBV19 and J is TRBJ2-5, with D possibly TRBD2 on 5 matching bases. The CDR3 consists of 14 residues. V was clipped by 0 bases and J by 4 bases, with 9 bases between them. Germline V gives CDR1 LNHDA, CDR2 SQIVND (reference sequence). Here the CDR3 DNA reads TGTGCCAGTAGTATAGATAGTCGGGGAGAGACCCAGTACTTC. Translation gives CASSIDSRGETQYF.

The V and J genes are TRBV4-1 and TRBJ2-3; TRBD1 aligns across 9 bases. V lost 4 bases and J lost 3; bases outside the gene matches: 11. The CDR3 is 17 residues long. CDR1 MGHRA and CDR2 YSYEKL come from the germline V gene. The CDR3 sequence is CASSLKNGQGRTDTQYF. The CDR3 DNA sequence: TGCGCCAGCAGCCTTAAAAACGGACAGGGGAGAACAGATACGCAGTATTTT.

The chain is built from TRBV5-1 and TRBJ1-1; TRBD1 agrees at 7 bases. The germline CDR1 and CDR2 sequences are SGHRS and YFSETQ. Trimming removed 4 bases from V and 1 base from J; junction bases left unmatched: 7. The CDR3 length is 15 residues. The CDR3, as DNA: TGCGCCAGCAGCCCTGGGGACAGCTGGAACACTGAAGCTTTCTTT. Its protein product is CASSPGDSWNTEAFF.

The table lists this clone with a count of one. The rearrangement joins TRBV7-9 to TRBJ2-3; a possible D gene is TRBD2 (7 bases). The germline V and J ends were trimmed by 2 bases and 3 bases, with 18 bases remaining between them. Germline V CDR1 and CDR2: SEHNR, FQNEAQ (reference sequence). The CDR3 is made up of 17 amino acids. As DNA, the CDR3 is TGTGCCAGCAGCTTATCTGGGGGGGGAGGGGGTACAGATACGCAGTATTTT. Amino acids: CASSLSGGGGGTDTQYF.

V usage is TRBV9 and J usage is TRBJ2-2; weak D call: TRBD2 (6 bases). The V gene lost 0 bases and the J gene lost 4 bases, with 16 bases spanning the gap. CDR1 and CDR2 (germline): SGDLS, YYNGEE. The length of the CDR3 is 17 residues. CDR3 coding DNA: TGTGCCAGCAGCGTAGGCCCGGGAGTTAGAGGCACCGGGGAGCTGTTTTTT. This gives the protein CASSVGPGVRGTGELFF.